These 13 T cell receptor beta chains came from one sample sequenced in a study of OX40 agonist ivuxolimab in advanced cancers. Using immunoSEQ multiplex PCR, the repertoire was profiled, and TCRdb retains in-frame clones only, with some absent. The repertoire holds approximately 23,000 clones, with roughly 90% as singletons. The sequences come from CD4+ or CD8+ T cells sorted from blood, collected in a trial of the OX40 agonist ivuxolimab. The receptors come from an adult with an advanced solid tumor such as melanoma, head and neck, liver or kidney cancer.

This chain connects TRBV7-9 to TRBJ2-1; 10 bases line up with TRBD1. The V gene's germline CDR1 is SEHNR and CDR2 FQNEAQ (reference sequence). The CDR3 contains 15 residues. V dropped 4 bases and J dropped 5; count of bases not matched to a gene: 5. The CDR3 DNA reads as TGTGCCAGCAGCTCGGGACAGGGGCTCAACAATGAGCAGTTCTTC. Amino acid sequence: CASSSGQGLNNEQFF.

This clone has more than one count but fewer than ten. The gene calls are TRBV28 and TRBJ2-7, with D possibly being TRBD2 (5 bases). The V end was cut by 5 bases, the J end by 0 bases, with 20 bases between. The length of the CDR3 is 17 residues. Looked up from germline, CDR1 is MDHEN and CDR2 is SYDVKM. CDR3 sequence reads: CASSPTSLAASSYEQYF. The CDR3 DNA sequence: TGTGCCAGCAGTCCTACCTCGCTAGCCGCCAGCTCCTACGAGCAGTACTTC.

The chain uses TRBV27 and TRBJ1-6, with 7 bases that match TRBD1. Per the germline V gene, CDR1 is MNHEY and CDR2 is SMNVEV (reference sequence). V gave up 5 bases and J gave up 4 bases; unmatched junction bases: 8. The CDR3 contains 16 residues. The CDR3 DNA reads TGTGCCAGCAGTCCCCGGGACAGCTTTTATAATTCACCCCTCCACTTT. Translating it yields CASSPRDSFYNSPLHF.

The gene calls are TRBV4-1 and TRBJ1-3, with 7 bases identical to TRBD1. Trimming took 3 bases from V and 0 from J; bases not matched to a gene: 5. This CDR3 is built from 16 residues. CDR1 is MGHRA and CDR2 is YSYEKL in the germline V gene. This CDR3 is CASSHAGTDSGNTIYF. The DNA for the CDR3 is TGCGCCAGCAGCCACGCGGGGACAGACTCTGGAAACACCATATATTTT.

This rearrangement joins TRBV6-5 to TRBJ2-4; 8 positions match TRBD2. The CDR3 has 13 amino acids. V lost 4 bases to trimming and J lost 8 bases; unmatched junction nucleotides: 4. From germline, CDR1 is MNHEY and CDR2 SVGAGI. CDR3 sequence: CASSSTSVDIQYF. CDR3 nucleotide sequence: TGTGCCAGCAGTTCGACTAGCGTGGACATTCAGTACTTC.

This clone was detected only once. The V gene is TRBV27, the J gene TRBJ2-7; TRBD1 agrees at 7 bases. Germline V gene sequence: CDR1 MNHEY, CDR2 SMNVEV (reference sequence). The CDR3 has 14 amino acids. V was clipped by 2 bases and J by 2 bases; unmatched bases: 3. CDR3: CASSLKGAPYEQYF. As DNA, the CDR3 is TGTGCCAGCAGTTTAAAGGGGGCTCCCTACGAGCAGTACTTC.

The V call is TRBV27, the J call TRBJ2-7; the D gene is possibly TRBD2 (6 bases). V dropped 2 bases and J dropped 4 bases, with 12 bases sitting between them. The CDR3 is 14 residues long. Germline V lookup: CDR1 MNHEY, CDR2 SMNVEV (reference sequence). CDR3 in DNA: TGTGCCAGCAGTTTAGGGGGGAGCGCATACGAGCAGTACTTC. The encoded protein is CASSLGGSAYEQYF.

CDR3 nucleotide sequence: TGTGCCAGCAGTGAAAACGCGGCCTGGTATAGCAATCAGCCCCAGCATTTT. Encoded protein: CASSENAAWYSNQPQHF. The chain has TRBV6-1 and TRBJ1-5; no definite D call. CDR3 length: 17 residues. V was shortened by 2 bases and J by 0 bases, with 14 bases between the two germline ends. Germline CDR1 and CDR2: MNHNS and SASEGT.

The CDR3 DNA reads TGTGCCAGCAGCGACAGTGTTAGCAATCAGCCCCAGCATTTT. Translation gives CASSDSVSNQPQHF. The chain combines TRBV9 with TRBJ1-5; D remains unclear. Trimming removed 3 bases at V and 0 bases at J, with 7 bases between. CDR1 and CDR2 (germline): SGDLS, YYNGEE. The CDR3 is made up of 14 amino acids.

In regard to this clone: This sample includes further DNA sequences coding for the same CDR3. The chain joins TRBV15 to TRBJ1-5; 7 bases align to TRBD1. Losses at the gene ends were 1 base for V and 4 bases for J; bases not matched to a gene: 4. This CDR3 region has 15 residues. The germline V gene encodes CDR1 LNHNV and CDR2 YYDKDF (reference sequence). The CDR3 here is CATSRGGTVNQPQHF. The CDR3 bases are TGTGCCACCAGCAGAGGTGGGACAGTTAATCAGCCCCAGCATTTT.

This clone was picked up a small number of times. The J gene is TRBJ2-7, the V gene TRBV7-8; possible D gene TRBD2, 5 bases. The length of the CDR3 is 14 residues. Looked up from germline, CDR1 is SGHVS and CDR2 is FQNEAQ. V was clipped by 5 bases and J by 5 bases, with 16 bases between them. The CDR3 sequence: CASSLWTLLDEQYF. As DNA, the CDR3 is TGTGCCAGCAGCCTATGGACTCTCTTAGACGAGCAGTACTTC.

The chain couples TRBV5-6 to TRBJ1-1; 7 nucleotides line up with TRBD1. The CDR3 is 13 residues long. Per germline, CDR1 SGHDT and CDR2 YYEEEE. Germline trimming cut 2 bases from V and 4 bases from J; bases unmatched to any gene: 2. The DNA of the CDR3 is TGTGCCAGCAGCTTTCCAGGGGGCACTGAAGCTTTCTTT. Translation: CASSFPGGTEAFF.

The chain recombines TRBV10-1 with TRBJ2-7; 8 bases are a match to TRBD1. Germline assignment: CDR1 WNHNN and CDR2 SYGVQD (reference sequence). This CDR3 has 15 residues. After removal of 5 bases from V and 3 bases from J, the junction contained 9 bases not matched to a gene. CDR3 amino acids: CASSTGQGWGYEQYF. The CDR3 nucleotides read TGCGCCAGCAGTACTGGACAGGGTTGGGGCTACGAGCAGTACTTC.